The 20 T cell receptor beta chains below come from one sample, sequenced in a study of shared clonotypes between healthy human individuals. Some clones are missing from TCRdb's copy, which holds only in-frame ones; the method was immunoSEQ multiplex PCR. The table has 450,000 to 650,000 clones, roughly 72% seen once. The sequencing sample was made of PBMCs. The receptors here all came from a woman aged 40 to 50 in good health. Some clones in this sample may be carry-over from other donors' samples.

A single count supports this clone. This sequence joins TRBV30 and TRBJ2-1; 9 positions agree with TRBD2. This CDR3 is 14 amino acids long. Trimming removed 4 bases from V and 5 bases from J; junction bases left unmatched: 6. Germline CDR1 is GTSNPN and CDR2 is SVGIG (reference sequence). CDR3 sequence: CAWTPGTSNNEQFF. The CDR3 DNA reads TGTGCCTGGACTCCCGGGACTAGCAACAATGAGCAGTTCTTC.

About this clone: This likely reflects a read error, since a far larger clone is one base away. The chain has TRBV5-6 and TRBJ2-7; D may be TRBD1 or TRBD2 (5 bases each). Between the trimmed V and J ends, which lost 3 bases and 2 bases, there was a span of 12 bases. This CDR3 is built from 14 residues. Germline CDR1 and CDR2: SGHDT and YYEEEE. Here the CDR3 reads CASSWRRGAYEQYF. CDR3 nucleotides: TGTGCCAGCAGCTGGAGAAGGGGAGCCTACGAGCAGTACTTC.

Points on this clone: Relative to the germline gene, one junction end is altered; a read error may explain this. The chain carries TRBV7-7 and TRBJ2-6; no definite D call. The V gene's germline CDR1 is SSHAT and CDR2 FNYEAQ (reference sequence). The CDR3 totals 16 residues. Here the CDR3 reads CASSSSVGPGANVLTF. The CDR3 DNA follows: TGTGCTAGCAGCTCCTCCGTCGGGCCCGGGGCCAACGTCCTGACTTTC.

This clone has only a few counts. The sample carries other DNA sequences with the same CDR3. The rearrangement links TRBV29-1 to TRBJ1-1; D may be TRBD1 (5 bases). CDR3 length: 16 residues. V was clipped by 4 bases and J by 0 bases, with 18 bases between them. CDR1 and CDR2 from the germline V gene are SQVTM and ANQGSEA. The CDR3, as DNA: TGCAGCGTTGGTGGAGGAGATGGGGGTGTGAACACTGAAGCTTTCTTT. Translation gives CSVGGGDGGVNTEAFF.

This clone was recorded only once. The J gene is TRBJ1-2, the V gene TRBV28, with a possible D match to TRBD1 (5 bases). CDR1 is MDHEN, CDR2 SYDVKM, per germline. The V gene lost 4 bases and the J gene lost 8 bases, with 14 bases spanning the gap. This CDR3 has 13 residues. Written as DNA, the CDR3 is TGTGCCAGCAGTTCCCAGGGTCCTTGGGGCTACACCTTC. As protein: CASSSQGPWGYTF.

This chain connects TRBV7-2 to TRBJ2-2; D ambiguous. The CDR3 totals 17 residues. Germline-derived CDR1 and CDR2 are SGHTA and FQGNSA. V was trimmed by 1 base and J by 4 bases, leaving 16 bases between them. The DNA of the CDR3 is TGTGCCAGCAGCTTAGGGGCAGTGAGACTTTTCACCGGGGAGCTGTTTTTT. Its protein is CASSLGAVRLFTGELFF.

DNA of the CDR3: TGCGCCAGCAGCCCTAGCGGGAGAGAAGATACGCAGTATTTT. Encoded protein: CASSPSGREDTQYF. The chain couples TRBV5-1 to TRBJ2-3; 10 nucleotides match TRBD2. The germline gives CDR1 SGHRS, CDR2 YFSETQ. The V and J ends lost 4 bases and 5 bases, in that order; junction bases with no gene match: 4. This CDR3 contains 14 residues.

V usage is TRBV7-9 and J usage is TRBJ2-3; 8 nucleotides align to TRBD2. Trimming at V came to 5 bases and at J to 9 bases, leaving 10 bases not matched to a gene. The germline gives CDR1 SEHNR, CDR2 FQNEAQ (reference sequence). This CDR3 is built from 14 residues. The CDR3: CASSGGLETSTQYF. The CDR3 DNA follows: TGTGCCAGCAGCGGGGGACTAGAAACGTCCACGCAGTATTTT.

J is TRBJ2-5 and V is TRBV5-1; D not certain. The ends were cut back, 3 bases at V and 3 bases at J, with 15 bases in the middle. Germline V lookup: CDR1 SGHRS, CDR2 YFSETQ. The CDR3 consists of 15 residues. In DNA form, the CDR3 reads TGCGCCAGCAGCTCGAACCCCGGACGGGAAGAGACCCAGTACTTC. Translation: CASSSNPGREETQYF.

The genes are TRBV6-1 and TRBJ1-4; 7 bases fit TRBD1. The CDR3 consists of 14 residues. Per the germline V gene, CDR1 is MNHNS and CDR2 is SASEGT. With 6 bases clipped from V and 8 bases from J, the junction kept 9 bases outside the gene matches. The DNA of the CDR3 is TGTGCCAGCAGAAAAGACAGGGAAAGGGAAAAACTGTTTTTT. It translates to CASRKDREREKLFF.

The chain carries TRBV1 and TRBJ2-7; whether TRBD2, the table's D call, matches the DNA was not checked. TRBV1 is reported as a pseudogene. CDR3 length: 18 amino acids. CDR3 sequence reads: CTSSQGTSGRGDSYEQYF. In DNA form, the CDR3 reads TGCACCAGCAGCCAAGGGACTAGCGGGAGAGGTGATTCCTACGAGCAGTACTTC.

This rearrangement joins TRBV2 to TRBJ1-5, with 7 bases fitting TRBD1. This CDR3 is 14 amino acids long. The germline V gene has CDR1 SNHLY and CDR2 FYNNEI. Trimming cost V 4 bases and J 2 bases; bases outside gene matches: 2. CDR3 amino acids: CASSGDRRNQPQHF. Written as DNA, the CDR3 is TGTGCCAGCAGTGGGGACAGACGCAATCAGCCCCAGCATTTT. The full variable domain, completed using reference TRBV2 and TRBJ1-5, is EPEVTQTPSHQVTQMGQEVILRCVPISNHLYFYWYRQILGQKVEFLVSFYNNEISEKSEIFDDQFSVERPDGSNFTLKIRSTKLEDSAMYFCASSGDRRNQPQHFGDGTRLSIL.

The genes are TRBV7-9 and TRBJ2-1; 7 bases are shared with TRBD1. The CDR3 has 14 amino acids. Germline V CDR1 and CDR2: SEHNR, FQNEAQ (reference sequence). With V trimmed by 3 bases and J by 7 bases, 6 bases remained unmatched. The CDR3 is CASSFDRVGNEQFF. The CDR3 DNA reads TGTGCCAGCAGCTTTGACAGGGTGGGTAATGAGCAGTTCTTC.

The chain links TRBV29-1 to TRBJ2-6, with D hard to call. The V gene's germline CDR1 is SQVTM and CDR2 ANQGSEA. The CDR3 has 14 residues. V was clipped by 1 base and J by 2 bases, with 6 bases between them. CDR3 DNA: TGCAGCGTTGAAGTGTCTGCTGGGGCCAACGTCCTGACTTTC. It is translated as CSVEVSAGANVLTF. The full variable domain, its missing parts supplied by reference TRBV29-1 and TRBJ2-6, is SAVISQKPSRDICQRGTSLTIQCQVDSQVTMMFWYRQQPGQSLTLIATANQGSEATYESGFVIDKFPISRPNLTFSTLTVSNMSPEDSSIYLCSVEVSAGANVLTFGAGSRLTVL.

V is TRBV5-1 and J is TRBJ2-7; a possible D gene is TRBD2 (6 bases). Trimming left V 2 bases short and J 7 bases short, with 16 bases between. There are 14 residues in the CDR3. Germline V lookup: CDR1 SGHRS, CDR2 YFSETQ. CDR3 sequence reads: CASSLGGLALEQYF. The CDR3 region has the DNA TGCGCCAGCAGCTTAGGAGGGCTAGCCCTTGAGCAGTACTTC.

This chain connects TRBV5-1 to TRBJ2-2; 13 positions agree with TRBD2. Germline-derived CDR1 and CDR2 are SGHRS and YFSETQ. The ends lost 4 bases at V and 6 bases at J; junction bases unmatched: 9. The CDR3 covers 17 residues. CDR3: CASSPTELAGGAGELFF. Written as DNA, the CDR3 is TGCGCCAGCAGCCCCACCGAACTAGCGGGAGGGGCCGGGGAGCTGTTTTTT.

The CDR3 is CSVTTGPEQYF. CDR3 DNA sequence: TGCAGCGTTACTACAGGGCCCGAGCAGTACTTC. The J gene is TRBJ2-5, the V gene TRBV29-1, with D maybe TRBD1 (6 bases). Matching the DNA end better, TRBJ2-7 makes the J call doubtful. This CDR3 has 11 amino acids. Germline lookup yields CDR1 SQVTM and CDR2 ANQGSEA.

CDR3 bases: TGTGCCAGCGCGAGAGCTCGCACCGGGGAGCTGTTTTTT. Translated: CASARARTGELFF. The rearrangement links TRBV2 to TRBJ2-2; no firm D call. V lost 8 bases and J 4 bases, leaving 11 bases between the germline ends. The CDR3 has 13 amino acids. Germline CDR1 reads SNHLY; CDR2 reads FYNNEI.

For this clone: Other DNA variants within this sample encode the same CDR3. This chain joins TRBV14 and TRBJ2-7; D is unresolved. Germline assignment: CDR1 SGHDN and CDR2 FVKESK. This CDR3 has 13 residues. Trimming pared 0 bases from V and 4 bases from J, leaving 7 bases between. This CDR3 is CASSQDLGYEQYF. The CDR3, as DNA: TGTGCCAGCAGCCAAGATTTGGGGTACGAGCAGTACTTC.

Of note for this clone: A much larger clone sits a single nucleotide away, making a read error possible. The chain has TRBV4-1 and TRBJ2-7; no definite D call. CDR3 length equals 14 residues. In germline, CDR1 is MGHRA, CDR2 YSYEKL. The CDR3 region has the DNA TGCGCCAGCGGCCAGAATGACGGTGTCTACGAGCAGTACTTC. Its protein is CASGQNDGVYEQYF.